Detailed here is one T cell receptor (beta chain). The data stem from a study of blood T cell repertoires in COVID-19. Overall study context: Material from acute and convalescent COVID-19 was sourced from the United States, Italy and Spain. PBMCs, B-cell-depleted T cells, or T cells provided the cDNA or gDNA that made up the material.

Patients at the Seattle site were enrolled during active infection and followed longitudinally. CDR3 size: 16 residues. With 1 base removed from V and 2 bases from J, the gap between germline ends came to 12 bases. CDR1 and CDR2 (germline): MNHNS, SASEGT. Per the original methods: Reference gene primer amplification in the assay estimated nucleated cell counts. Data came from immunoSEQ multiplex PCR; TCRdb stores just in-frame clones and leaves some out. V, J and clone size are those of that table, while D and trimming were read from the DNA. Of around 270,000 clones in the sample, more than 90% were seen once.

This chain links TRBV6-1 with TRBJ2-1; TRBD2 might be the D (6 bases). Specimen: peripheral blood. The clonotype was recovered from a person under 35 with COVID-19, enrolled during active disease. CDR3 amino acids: CASSEERLATYNEQFF. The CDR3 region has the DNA TGTGCCAGCAGTGAAGAGAGGCTAGCGACCTACAATGAGCAGTTCTTC.